The 14 T cell receptor beta chains below were found in one sample sequenced in a study of blood T cells in healthy people across ages. Next came a second PCR, run for about 6 to 12 cycles, which used a sample-barcoded 5' primer along with a J-beta primer mix. One entry per CDR3 protein, called by TCRdb with MiXCR from the 5' RACE reads. The repertoire holds about 1.8 million distinct CDR3 sequences, roughly 52% seen once, with 2.1% in the top ten. The sequencing sample was made of blood. Receptor source: a woman aged 40-49 years in good health.

The chain links TRBV5-5 to TRBJ2-5; D call uncertain. The CDR3 contains 14 residues. Trimming removed 4 bases from V and 5 bases from J, with 15 bases in between. Germline V gene sequence: CDR1 SGHKS, CDR2 YYEKEE (reference sequence). The CDR3 reads CASSPGWVTETQYF. CDR3 in DNA: TGTGCCAGCAGCCCAGGATGGGTTACGGAGACCCAGTACTTC.

This clonotype was picked up a small number of times. The chain has TRBV20-1 and TRBJ2-5; tentative D call: TRBD2 (6 bases). V lost 3 bases, J lost 7 bases, and 21 bases lay in between. CDR3 length equals 15 residues. Germline-derived CDR1 and CDR2 are DFQATT and SNEGSKA (reference sequence). CDR3 sequence reads: CSARGRIDAGRTQYF. DNA for the CDR3: TGCAGTGCTAGGGGAAGAATTGACGCGGGGAGGACCCAGTACTTC.

The rearrangement uses TRBV19 and TRBJ2-7; TRBD1 matches 10 bases. The V segment lost 5 bases and the J segment 3 bases; nucleotides outside the gene matches: 10. The CDR3 loop spans 16 amino acids. Germline lookup yields CDR1 LNHDA and CDR2 SQIVND (reference sequence). CDR3: CASSATRDRGDYEQYF. CDR3 in DNA: TGTGCCAGTAGTGCGACTAGGGACAGGGGTGACTACGAGCAGTACTTC. Using reference TRBV19 and TRBJ2-7 for the parts outside the CDR3, the full variable domain is DGGITQSPKYLFRKEGQNVTLSCEQNLNHDAMYWYRQDPGQGLRLIYYSQIVNDFQKGDIAEGYSVSREKKESFPLTVTSAQKNPTAFYLCASSATRDRGDYEQYFGPGTRLTVT.

This clonotype was observed once. The chain couples TRBV20-1 to TRBJ2-1, with D perhaps assigned TRBD1 or TRBD2 (5 bases each). The CDR3 loop spans 17 amino acids. Germline V gene data show CDR1 as DFQATT and CDR2 as SNEGSKA (reference sequence). Trimming took off 3 bases at V and 7 bases at J, with 25 bases between the two ends. The CDR3 nucleotides are TGCAGTGCTAGGGCCCCGGGGCAGCCGAGTGGATGGAATGAGCAGTTCTTC. As protein: CSARAPGQPSGWNEQFF.

The genes are TRBV7-2 and TRBJ2-4; D unclear. Germline CDR1 SGHTA, CDR2 FQGNSA. V lost 1 base and J 0 bases, leaving 10 bases between the germline ends. The length of the CDR3 is 16 residues. The CDR3 sequence is CASSLESQLAKNIQYF. The CDR3 coding sequence is TGTGCCAGCAGCTTAGAAAGCCAGCTAGCCAAAAACATTCAGTACTTC. The variable domain in full, completed from reference TRBV7-2 and TRBJ2-4, reads GAGVSQSPSNKVTEKGKDVELRCDPISGHTALYWYRQSLGQGLEFLIYFQGNSAPDKSGLPSDRFSAERTGGSVSTLTIQRTQQEDSAVYLCASSLESQLAKNIQYFGAGTRLSVL.

This clonotype was detected a few times. The chain uses TRBV29-1 and TRBJ1-1; D gene ambiguous. Germline values: CDR1 SQVTM, CDR2 ANQGSEA. The CDR3 consists of 12 residues. Trimming shortened V by 3 bases and J by 1 base, and 6 bases separated the two germline ends. The CDR3 nucleotides read TGCAGCGTTGATCGAGGGAACACTGAAGCTTTCTTT. Its protein product is CSVDRGNTEAFF.

The rearrangement uses TRBV6-2 or TRBV6-3 and TRBJ2-2; unclear D gene. The CDR3 is 14 residues long. Germline V CDR1 and CDR2: MNHEY, SVGEGT. V was shortened by 2 bases and J by 4 bases, with 8 bases between the two germline ends. CDR3 sequence: CASSYAVPTGELFF. The DNA for the CDR3 is TGTGCCAGCAGTTACGCCGTTCCCACCGGGGAGCTGTTTTTT.

There are a few counts of this clonotype. The V gene is TRBV10-3, the J gene TRBJ2-3, with 12 bases fitting TRBD2. The V segment lost 6 bases and the J segment 0 bases; nucleotides outside the gene matches: 10. The CDR3 runs 18 residues. In germline, CDR1 is ENHRY, CDR2 SYGVKD. In nucleotides, the CDR3 is TGTGCCATCAGCCCGACTAGCGGGGGTCCTACTAGCACAGATACGCAGTATTTT. It is translated as CAISPTSGGPTSTDTQYF.

CDR3 protein: CASRQEYTDTQYF. The CDR3 coding sequence is TGCGCCAGCAGACAGGAATACACAGATACGCAGTATTTT. V is TRBV5-1 and J is TRBJ2-3; a possible D gene is TRBD1 (5 bases). Per the germline V gene, CDR1 is SGHRS and CDR2 is YFSETQ. The CDR3 is made up of 13 amino acids. Trimming took off 5 bases at V and 2 bases at J, with 9 bases between the two ends.

This clonotype was seen a handful of times. The chain carries TRBV5-1 and TRBJ2-3; D is unresolved. The CDR3 runs to 14 residues. Trimming removed 4 bases from V and 5 bases from J, with 14 bases in between. Germline-derived CDR1 and CDR2 are SGHRS and YFSETQ. In nucleotides, the CDR3 is TGCGCCAGCAGCAAAGGCAAAGCTGGAGATACGCAGTATTTT. Amino acid sequence: CASSKGKAGDTQYF.

CDR3 in DNA: TGTGCCAGCAGTTACTTCGAGGGGTGGAATGAGCAGTTCTTC. Translating it yields CASSYFEGWNEQFF. This chain uses TRBV6-5 with TRBJ2-1; D possibly uses TRBD1 or TRBD2 (5 bases each). From germline, CDR1 is MNHEY and CDR2 SVGAGI. The CDR3 has 14 amino acids. The V and J ends lost 1 base and 7 bases respectively, with 11 bases between them.

This clonotype came up a few times. The chain links TRBV7-8 to TRBJ2-7, with TRBD2 matching over 13 bases. CDR3 size: 18 residues. Looked up from germline, CDR1 is SGHVS and CDR2 is FQNEAQ. J gave up 0 bases and V 5 bases, and 10 bases lay outside the gene matches. The CDR3 DNA reads TGTGCCAGCAGCCTTGGACTAGCGGGGGCCTTAATCTCCTACGAGCAGTACTTC. Its translation is CASSLGLAGALISYEQYF.

The DNA of the CDR3 is TGTGCCAGCATACTTACAGGAGTGAACTATGGCTACACCTTC. Translation: CASILTGVNYGYTF. This chain uses TRBV5-8 with TRBJ1-2, with D possibly TRBD1 on 5 matching bases. CDR1 and CDR2 (germline): SGHTS, YDEGEE. Trimming took off 6 bases at V and 2 bases at J, with 14 bases between the two ends. The CDR3 totals 14 residues.

Only a few counts were recorded for this clonotype. The chain recombines TRBV15 with TRBJ2-5, with TRBD1 matching 11 bases. With 4 bases clipped from V and 4 bases from J, the junction kept 5 bases outside the gene matches. CDR3 size: 15 residues. The germline gives CDR1 LNHNV, CDR2 YYDKDF (reference sequence). The chain's CDR3 is CATSKRTGGRETQYF. The DNA for the CDR3 is TGTGCCACCAGCAAAAGGACAGGGGGCAGAGAGACCCAGTACTTC.